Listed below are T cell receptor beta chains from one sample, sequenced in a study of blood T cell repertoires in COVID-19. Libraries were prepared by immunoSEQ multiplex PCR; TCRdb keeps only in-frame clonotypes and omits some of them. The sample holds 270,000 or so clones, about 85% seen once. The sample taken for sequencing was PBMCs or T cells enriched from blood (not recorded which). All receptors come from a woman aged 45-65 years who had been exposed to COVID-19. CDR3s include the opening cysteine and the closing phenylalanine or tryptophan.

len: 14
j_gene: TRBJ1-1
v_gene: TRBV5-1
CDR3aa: CASSSDRGFTEAFF

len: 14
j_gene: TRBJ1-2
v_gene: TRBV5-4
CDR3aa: CASSLAGANYGYTF

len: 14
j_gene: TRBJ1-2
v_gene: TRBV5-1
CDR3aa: CASSLGTGDYGYTF

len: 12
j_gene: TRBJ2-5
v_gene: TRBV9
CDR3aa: CASSTAGGTQYF

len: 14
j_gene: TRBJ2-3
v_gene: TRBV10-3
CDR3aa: CAISEGGLQDTQYF

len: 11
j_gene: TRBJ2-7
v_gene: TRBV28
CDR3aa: CSSSGNYEQYF

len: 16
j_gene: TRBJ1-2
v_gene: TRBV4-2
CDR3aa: CASSQPGQGPGYGYTF

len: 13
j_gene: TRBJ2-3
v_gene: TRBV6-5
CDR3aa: CASRGGPTDTQYF

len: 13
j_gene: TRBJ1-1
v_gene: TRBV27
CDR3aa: CASSLQGRTEAFF

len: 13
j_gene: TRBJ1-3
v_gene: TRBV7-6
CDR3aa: CASSLARGNTIYF

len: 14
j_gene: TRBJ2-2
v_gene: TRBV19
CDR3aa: CASSISGLAGELFF

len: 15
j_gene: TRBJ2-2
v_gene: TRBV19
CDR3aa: CASRGASGVSGELFF

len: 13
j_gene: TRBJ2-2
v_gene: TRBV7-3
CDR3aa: CASSLGRTGELFF

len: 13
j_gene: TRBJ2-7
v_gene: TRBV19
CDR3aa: CASSIDRGYEQYF

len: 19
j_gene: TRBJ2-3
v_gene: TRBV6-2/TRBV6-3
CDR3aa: CASSPVRGAIISSTDTQYF

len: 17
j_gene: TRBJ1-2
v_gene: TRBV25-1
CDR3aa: CASSGDRGDSSNYGYTF

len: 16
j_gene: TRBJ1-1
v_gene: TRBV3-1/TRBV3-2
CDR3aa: CASSQDRFGGATEAFF

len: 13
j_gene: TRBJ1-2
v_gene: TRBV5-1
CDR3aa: CASSYKGADGYTF

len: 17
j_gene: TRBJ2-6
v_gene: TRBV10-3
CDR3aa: CAISEAGGGTGANVLTF

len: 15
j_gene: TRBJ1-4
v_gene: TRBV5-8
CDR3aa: CASSSDRDGNEKLFF

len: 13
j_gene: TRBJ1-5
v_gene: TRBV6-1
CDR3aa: CASSELAVGPQHF

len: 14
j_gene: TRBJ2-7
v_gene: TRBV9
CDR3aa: CASSVGLGRGEQYF

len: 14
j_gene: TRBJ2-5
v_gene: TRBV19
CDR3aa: CASSAVGWAETQYF

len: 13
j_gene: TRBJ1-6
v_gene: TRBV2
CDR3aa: CATRQGAGSPLHF

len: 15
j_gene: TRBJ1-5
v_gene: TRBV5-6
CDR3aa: CASSSTGRGDQPQHF

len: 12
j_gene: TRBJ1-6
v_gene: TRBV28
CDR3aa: CATDRVNSPLHF

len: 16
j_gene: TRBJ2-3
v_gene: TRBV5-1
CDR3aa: CASSSYRRGVTDTQYF

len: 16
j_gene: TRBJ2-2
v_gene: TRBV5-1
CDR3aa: CASSLRNRGNTGELFF

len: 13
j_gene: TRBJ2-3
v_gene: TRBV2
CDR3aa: CASSERRAPGLLF

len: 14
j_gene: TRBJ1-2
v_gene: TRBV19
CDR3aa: CASSIVGQGRGYTF

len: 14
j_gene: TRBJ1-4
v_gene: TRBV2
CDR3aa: CASSEREYNEKLFF

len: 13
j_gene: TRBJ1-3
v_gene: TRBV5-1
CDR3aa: CASSRGLGNTIYF

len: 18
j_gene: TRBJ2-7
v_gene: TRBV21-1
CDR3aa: CASSKIPSSYWYPYEQYF

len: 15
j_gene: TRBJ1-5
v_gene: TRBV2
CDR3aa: CASSYRGGGNQPQHF

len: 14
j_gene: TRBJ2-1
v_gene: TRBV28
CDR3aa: CASSINHRGREQFF

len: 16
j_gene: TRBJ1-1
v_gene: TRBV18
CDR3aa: CASSPGQGFAGTEAFF

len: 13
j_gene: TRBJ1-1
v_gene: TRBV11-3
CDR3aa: CASSLAGNTEAFF

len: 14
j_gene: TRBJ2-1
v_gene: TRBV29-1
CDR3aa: CSVRTSGGNNEQFF

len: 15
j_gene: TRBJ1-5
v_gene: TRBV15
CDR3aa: CATSRLNRVKQPQHF

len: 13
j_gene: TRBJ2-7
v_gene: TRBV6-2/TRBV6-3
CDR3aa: CASSLAIRYEQYF

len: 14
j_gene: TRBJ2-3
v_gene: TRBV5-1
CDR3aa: CASVAGTSTDTQYF

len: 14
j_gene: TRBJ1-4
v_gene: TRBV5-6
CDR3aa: CASSLVDRAGGLFF

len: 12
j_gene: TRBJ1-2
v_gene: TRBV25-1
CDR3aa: CASSFGVYGYTF

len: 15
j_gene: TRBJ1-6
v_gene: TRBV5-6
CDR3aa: CASSLRGLYNSPLHF

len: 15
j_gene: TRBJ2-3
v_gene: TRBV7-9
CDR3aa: CASSGDRALTDTQYF